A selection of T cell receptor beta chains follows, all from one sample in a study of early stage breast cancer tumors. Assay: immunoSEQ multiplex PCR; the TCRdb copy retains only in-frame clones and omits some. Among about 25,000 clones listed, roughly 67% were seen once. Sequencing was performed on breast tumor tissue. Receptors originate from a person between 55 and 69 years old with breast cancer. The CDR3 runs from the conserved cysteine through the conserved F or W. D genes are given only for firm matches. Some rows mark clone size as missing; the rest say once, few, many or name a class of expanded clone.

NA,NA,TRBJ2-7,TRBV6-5,TGTGCCAGCAGTCGACTTGATAGTTCAGAGCAGTACTTC,CASSRLDSSEQYF
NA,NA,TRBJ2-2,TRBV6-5,TGTGCCAGCAGTTACATTCAGTTCGCGGGCACCGGGGAGCTGTTTTTT,CASSYIQFAGTGELFF
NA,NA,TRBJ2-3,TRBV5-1,TGCGCCAGCAGGGCGGGGTCGGGGACGACAGATACGCAGTATTTT,CASRAGSGTTDTQYF
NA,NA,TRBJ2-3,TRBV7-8,TGTGCCAGCACCCTCACAGAGACAGATACGCAGTATTTT,CASTLTETDTQYF
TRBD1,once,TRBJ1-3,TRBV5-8,TGTGCCAGCAGCAAACTAACCGGGACAGGGTCAGGAAACACCATATATTTT,CASSKLTGTGSGNTIYF
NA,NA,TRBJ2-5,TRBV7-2,TGTGCCAGCGCCCAGGGGGGTCAAGAGACCCAGTACTTC,CASAQGGQETQYF
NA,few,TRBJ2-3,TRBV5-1,TGCGCCAGCAGCTCGACTAGTCCTAGCACAGATACGCAGTATTTT,CASSSTSPSTDTQYF
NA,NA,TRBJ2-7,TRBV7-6,TGTGCCAGCAGCTCACGGGGGAGCGAGCAGTACTTC,CASSSRGSEQYF
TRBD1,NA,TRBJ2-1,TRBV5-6,TGTGCCAGCAGCCCTGGGACAGGATTAGGCAATGAGCAGTTCTTC,CASSPGTGLGNEQFF
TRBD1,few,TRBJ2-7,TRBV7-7,TGTGCCAGCAGCTTGGACAGGGGCGCCTACGAGCAGTACTTC,CASSLDRGAYEQYF
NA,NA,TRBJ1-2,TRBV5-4,TGTGCCAGCAGCTTGAGGGGGATGTATGGCTACACCTTC,CASSLRGMYGYTF
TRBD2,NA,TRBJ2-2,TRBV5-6,TGTGCCAGCAGCTGGGCGGGAGTTGGCGGGGAGCTGTTTTTT,CASSWAGVGGELFF
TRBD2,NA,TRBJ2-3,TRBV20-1,TGCAGTACACTAGCGACAGATACGCAGTATTTT,CSTLATDTQYF
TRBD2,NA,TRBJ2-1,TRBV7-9,TGTGCCAGCAGCCCCCAGTTGGGAGGGGACCAATACAATGAGCAGTTCTTC,CASSPQLGGDQYNEQFF
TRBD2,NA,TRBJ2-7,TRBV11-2,TGTGCCAGCAGCTTAGTCCTTACGGCTAGCGGGAGTTACGAGCAGTACTTC,CASSLVLTASGSYEQYF
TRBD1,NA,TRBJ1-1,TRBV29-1,TGCAGCGTTGACAGGGGGCCGAGGGCTTTCTTT,CSVDRGPRAFF
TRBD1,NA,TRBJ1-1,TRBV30,TGTGCCTGGAGTGCCTCCCGGACAGGTCTAGGGGCTTTCTTT,CAWSASRTGLGAFF
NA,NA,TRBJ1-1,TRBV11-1,TGTGCCAGCAGCTCCCGACAAATTACTGAAGCTTTCTTT,CASSSRQITEAFF
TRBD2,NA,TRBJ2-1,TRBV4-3,TGCGCCAGCAGCCAAGAGGCTAGCGGGAGCGAGCAGTTCTTC,CASSQEASGSEQFF
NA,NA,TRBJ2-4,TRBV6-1,TGTGCCAGCAGTGAGATTCGCGGGCCAACAGGGTACGGAAACATTCAGTACTTC,CASSEIRGPTGYGNIQYF
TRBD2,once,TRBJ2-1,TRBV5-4,TGCGCCAGCAGCCAAGATTCAGCGGGAGCCGCCTACAATGAGCAGTTCTTC,CASSQDSAGAAYNEQFF
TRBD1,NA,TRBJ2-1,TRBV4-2,TGTGCCAGCAGCGGACAGGGCAACAATGAGCAGTTCTTC,CASSGQGNNEQFF
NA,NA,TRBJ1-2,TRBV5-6,TGTGCCAGCAGCTTGTATTTGCAGACATCCTATGGCTACACCTTC,CASSLYLQTSYGYTF
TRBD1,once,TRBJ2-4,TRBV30,TGTGCCTGGAGGGGGACAGGGACGGGCATTCAGTACTTC,CAWRGTGTGIQYF
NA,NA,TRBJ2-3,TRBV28,TGTGCCACCAACCTTCCCGACTCCACAGATACGCAGTATTTT,CATNLPDSTDTQYF
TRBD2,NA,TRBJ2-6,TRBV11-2,TGTGCCAGCAGCCGCGAGCGGGAGTTGTCTGGGGCCAACGTCCTGACTTTC,CASSRERELSGANVLTF
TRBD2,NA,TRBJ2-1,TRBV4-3,TGCGCCAGCAGCCGGGGGACTAGCGGGAGACTTGAGCAGTTCTTC,CASSRGTSGRLEQFF
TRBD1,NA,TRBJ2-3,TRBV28,TGTGCCAGCACCCTAGGGGGCAAAGATACGCAGTATTTT,CASTLGGKDTQYF
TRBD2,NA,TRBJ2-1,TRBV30,TGTGCCTGGGGGAGGGTTGAGCAGTTCTTC,CAWGRVEQFF
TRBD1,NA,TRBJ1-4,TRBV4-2,TGTGCCAGCAGCCCACCGGGACAGGGTACGGAAAAACTGTTTTTT,CASSPPGQGTEKLFF
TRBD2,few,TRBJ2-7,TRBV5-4,TGCGCCAGCAGCCAGTCGACTAGCGGGAGATACGAGCAGTACTTC,CASSQSTSGRYEQYF
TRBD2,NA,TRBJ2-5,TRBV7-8,TGTGCCAGCAGCTTCCTTAGCGGGAGAGGAGAGACCCAGTACTTC,CASSFLSGRGETQYF
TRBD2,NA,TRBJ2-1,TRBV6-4,TGTGCCAGCAGTGACACTAGCGGGAGCTCCTACAATGAGCAGTTCTTC,CASSDTSGSSYNEQFF
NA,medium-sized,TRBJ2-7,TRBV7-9,TGTGCCAGCAGCCAGAGGGGGTTCGAGCAGTACTTC,CASSQRGFEQYF
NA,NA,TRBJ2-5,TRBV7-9,TGTGCCAGCAGCTTATCAATAGCCTGGGAGACCCAGTACTTC,CASSLSIAWETQYF
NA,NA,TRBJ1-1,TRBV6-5,TGTGCCAGCAATCTAGGGAGGAACACTGAAGCTTTCTTT,CASNLGRNTEAFF
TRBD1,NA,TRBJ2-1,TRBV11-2,TGTGCCAGCAGATCCGGGACAGGGGGTGAGCAGTTCTTC,CASRSGTGGEQFF
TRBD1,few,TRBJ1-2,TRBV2,TGTGCCAGCAGCCCCCCGGACAGGGGACACTATGGCTACACCTTC,CASSPPDRGHYGYTF
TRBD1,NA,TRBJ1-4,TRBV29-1,TGCAGCGTTGTACGGGAAGACAGGGGAGGCGAAAAACTGTTTTTT,CSVVREDRGGEKLFF
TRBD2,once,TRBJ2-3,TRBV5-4,TGTGCCAGCAGCTTGGCCGCGGGAGGGCCCACAGATACGCAGTATTTT,CASSLAAGGPTDTQYF
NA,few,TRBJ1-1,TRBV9,TGTGCCAGCAGCGTAGCTCTACTCGCGAACACTGAAGCTTTCTTT,CASSVALLANTEAFF
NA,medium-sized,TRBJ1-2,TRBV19,TGTGCCAGTAACGACCCTCGAGGGCGTTATGGCTACACCTTC,CASNDPRGRYGYTF
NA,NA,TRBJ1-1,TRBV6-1,TGTGCCAGCAGGACAAGTACACATCTGAACACTGAAGCTTTCTTT,CASRTSTHLNTEAFF
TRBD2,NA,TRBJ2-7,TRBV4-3,TGCGCCAGCAGCCAAGATGGGATAGCGGGCTCCTACGAGCAGTACTTC,CASSQDGIAGSYEQYF
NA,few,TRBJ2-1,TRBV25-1,TGTGCCAGCAGGAAGACAGGAGGCGGCAATGAGCAGTTCTTC,CASRKTGGGNEQFF
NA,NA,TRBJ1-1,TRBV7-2,TGTGCCAGCAGCTTAGGGGGCCCGGGGGTGGCTGAAGCTTTCTTT,CASSLGGPGVAEAFF
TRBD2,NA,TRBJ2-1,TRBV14,TGTGCCAGCAGTCTAGCGGGAGGGAACCCAAGGCAGTTCTTC,CASSLAGGNPRQFF